These 5 T cell receptor beta chains came from one sample sequenced in a study of blood T cell repertoires in COVID-19. Sequenced by immunoSEQ multiplex PCR; TCRdb stores in-frame clones only, minus some. This table has about 94,000 clones, approximately 84% appearing once. The sequenced sample consisted of peripheral blood. The receptors were sampled from a man between 65 and 85 years old with COVID-19, enrolled during active disease.

Only one count was recorded for this clone. The chain couples TRBV10-3 to TRBJ2-3, with 9 bases aligning to TRBD2. This CDR3 region has 16 residues. From germline, CDR1 is ENHRY and CDR2 SYGVKD. V gave up 0 bases and J gave up 6 bases; unmatched junction bases: 7. Here the CDR3 DNA reads TGTGCCATCAGTGAGTCCCGGGGTAGCGGGGGCGATACGCAGTATTTT. Protein: CAISESRGSGGDTQYF.

The chain employs TRBV2 and TRBJ2-1, with D perhaps TRBD1 (7 bases). Germline lookup yields CDR1 SNHLY and CDR2 FYNNEI. The CDR3 has 15 residues. V lost 1 base, J lost 9 bases, and 16 bases lay in between. DNA for the CDR3: TGTGCCAGCAGTGAAGAAGGAGGGGGCCTAGTTGAGCAGTTCTTC. It encodes CASSEEGGGLVEQFF.

The CDR3 DNA reads TGTGCCAGTAAAGAGGCAGGGGATGTGGGCAATCAGCCCCAGCATTTT. Its translation: CASKEAGDVGNQPQHF. The chain is built from TRBV19 and TRBJ1-5; a weak D match, TRBD1 (6 bases). V lost 7 bases, J lost 2 bases, and 18 bases lay in between. The CDR3 is 16 residues long. Germline V gene sequence: CDR1 LNHDA, CDR2 SQIVND (reference sequence).

The genes are TRBV20-1 and TRBJ2-7, with 7 positions matching TRBD2. This CDR3 spans 13 amino acids. Germline assignment: CDR1 DFQATT and CDR2 SNEGSKA (reference sequence). The V gene end was trimmed by 3 bases and the J gene end by 6 bases; junction bases not matched to a gene: 8. This chain's CDR3 is CSASNAPGGEQYF. For the CDR3, the DNA is TGCAGTGCTAGTAACGCCCCGGGGGGCGAGCAGTACTTC.

The chain recombines TRBV12-5 with TRBJ2-2, with 11 bases lining up with TRBD2. The J segment lost 5 bases and the V segment lost 2 bases, leaving 13 bases of the junction unmatched. The CDR3 spans 19 residues. Germline values: CDR1 LGHNT, CDR2 FRNRAP. CDR3 DNA sequence: TGTGCTAGTGGTTTGAACGCCAGGGGACTAGCGGCATTAACCGGGGAGCTGTTTTTT. Residues: CASGLNARGLAALTGELFF. The whole variable domain, filled in from reference TRBV12-5 and TRBJ2-2, reads DARVTQTPRHKVTEMGQEVTMRCQPILGHNTVFWYRQTMMQGLELLAYFRNRAPLDDSGMPKDRFSAEMPDATLATLKIQPSEPRDSAVYFCASGLNARGLAALTGELFFGEGSRLTVL.